This T cell receptor (beta chain) was observed in a study of CD8+ T cells in alopecia areata. Across the study: Percent of scalp involved defined treated patients' severity scores.

This clone was seen more than once but under ten times. Stated treatment: oral pan-JAK inhibitor, 5-10 mg twice daily. The authors extracted RNA and reverse transcribed it into cDNA as the sequencing template. Sequencing was performed with immunoSEQ multiplex PCR; in TCRdb, only in-frame clones are kept and a portion is missing. The sample carries fewer than 200,000 clones, under 60% recorded once. This CDR3 is built from 13 residues. Germline CDR1 and CDR2: LGHNT and FRNRAP. V was cut by 5 bases and J by 4 bases, with 11 bases left in between. The sample was CD8+ T cells sorted from blood, taken at week 24, from a patient treated with tofacitinib. V is TRBV12-5 and J is TRBJ1-2; D is unresolved. The origin of this receptor is a human donor with alopecia areata. CDR3 residues: CASGPNPAYGYTF. CDR3 DNA sequence: TGTGCTAGTGGTCCCAATCCAGCCTATGGCTACACCTTC.